A single sample gave rise to the 3 T cell receptor beta chains below, sequenced in a study of blood T cell repertoires in COVID-19. The method was immunoSEQ multiplex PCR; TCRdb's version includes in-frame clones alone and lacks a portion of them. The table shows more than 65,000 clones, with roughly 91% occurring only once. Sequencing input: peripheral blood. Source of these receptors: a man between 45 and 60 years old with active COVID-19.

This chain connects TRBV27 to TRBJ2-3; D is perhaps TRBD2 (6 bases). V was cut by 2 bases and J by 2 bases, with 11 bases left in between. The CDR3 consists of 15 residues. The germline CDR1 and CDR2 sequences are MNHEY and SMNVEV (reference sequence). The CDR3 DNA reads TGTGCCAGCAGTTTAACACGGACTATCACAGATACGCAGTATTTT. Its translation is CASSLTRTITDTQYF.

The chain's CDR3 is CASSIPDRVNYEQYF. The DNA for the CDR3 is TGTGCCAGTAGTATCCCCGACCGGGTGAACTACGAGCAGTACTTC. The chain employs TRBV19 and TRBJ2-7; D unclear. CDR1 is LNHDA and CDR2 is SQIVND in the germline V gene (reference sequence). The germline V and J ends were trimmed by 3 bases and 3 bases, with 15 bases remaining between them. The CDR3 runs to 15 residues. Together with reference TRBV19 and TRBJ2-7, the CDR3 gives the full variable domain: DGGITQSPKYLFRKEGQNVTLSCEQNLNHDAMYWYRQDPGQGLRLIYYSQIVNDFQKGDIAEGYSVSREKKESFPLTVTSAQKNPTAFYLCASSIPDRVNYEQYFGPGTRLTVT.

The CDR3 DNA follows: TGTGCCAGCAGTTTAGTCCGACTGGGAGCTTTCTTT. Its translation: CASSLVRLGAFF. This chain joins TRBV28 and TRBJ1-1; D remains ambiguous. The CDR3 totals 12 residues. CDR1 is MDHEN and CDR2 is SYDVKM in the germline V gene. V dropped 2 bases and J dropped 10 bases, with 11 bases sitting between them.